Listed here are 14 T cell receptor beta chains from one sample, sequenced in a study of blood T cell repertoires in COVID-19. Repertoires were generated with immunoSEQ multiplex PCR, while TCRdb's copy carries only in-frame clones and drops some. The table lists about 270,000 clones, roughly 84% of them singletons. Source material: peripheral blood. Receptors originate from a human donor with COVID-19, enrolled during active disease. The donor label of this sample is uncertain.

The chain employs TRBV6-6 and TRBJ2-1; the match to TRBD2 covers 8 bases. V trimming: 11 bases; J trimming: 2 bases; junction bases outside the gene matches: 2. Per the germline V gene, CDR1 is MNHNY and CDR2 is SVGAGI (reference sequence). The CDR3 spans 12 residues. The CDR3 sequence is CASGRAYNEQFF. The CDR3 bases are TGTGCCTCCGGGAGGGCCTACAATGAGCAGTTCTTC.

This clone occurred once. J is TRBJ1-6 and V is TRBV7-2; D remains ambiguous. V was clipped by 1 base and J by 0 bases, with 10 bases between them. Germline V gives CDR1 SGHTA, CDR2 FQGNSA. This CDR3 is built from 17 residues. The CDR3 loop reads CASSLVSTSSYNSPLHF. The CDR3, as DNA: TGTGCCAGCAGCTTAGTGTCCACGAGCTCCTATAATTCACCCCTCCACTTT.

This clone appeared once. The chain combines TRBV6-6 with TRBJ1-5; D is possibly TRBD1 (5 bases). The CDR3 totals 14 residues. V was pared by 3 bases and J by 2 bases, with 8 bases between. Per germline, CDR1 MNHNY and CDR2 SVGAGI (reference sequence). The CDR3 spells CASSYEGGNQPQHF. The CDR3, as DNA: TGTGCCAGCAGTTATGAAGGGGGCAATCAGCCCCAGCATTTT.

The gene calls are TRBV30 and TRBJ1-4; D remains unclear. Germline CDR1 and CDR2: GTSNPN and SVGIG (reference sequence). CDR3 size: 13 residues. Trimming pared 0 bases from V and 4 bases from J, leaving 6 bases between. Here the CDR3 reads CAWSVQYNEKLFF. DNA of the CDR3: TGTGCCTGGAGTGTACAGTATAATGAAAAACTGTTTTTT. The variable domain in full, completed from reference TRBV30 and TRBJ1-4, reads SQTIHQWPATLVQPVGSPLSLECTVEGTSNPNLYWYRQAAGRGLQLLFYSVGIGQISSEVPQNLSASRPQDRQFILSSKKLLLSDSGFYLCAWSVQYNEKLFFGSGTQLSVL.

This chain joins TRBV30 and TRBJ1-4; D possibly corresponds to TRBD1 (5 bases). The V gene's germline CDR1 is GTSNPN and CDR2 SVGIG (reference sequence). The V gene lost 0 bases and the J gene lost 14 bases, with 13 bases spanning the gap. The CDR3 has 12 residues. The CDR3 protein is CAWSVGEGRLFF. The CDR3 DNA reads TGTGCCTGGAGTGTGGGGGAGGGGAGGCTGTTTTTT.

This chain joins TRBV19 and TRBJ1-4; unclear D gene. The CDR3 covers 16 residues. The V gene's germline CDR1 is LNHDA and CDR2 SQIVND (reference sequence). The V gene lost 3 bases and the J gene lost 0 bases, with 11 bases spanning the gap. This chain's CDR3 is CASSMGSPPTNEKLFF. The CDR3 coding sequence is TGTGCCAGTAGTATGGGCAGCCCGCCAACTAATGAAAAACTGTTTTTT.

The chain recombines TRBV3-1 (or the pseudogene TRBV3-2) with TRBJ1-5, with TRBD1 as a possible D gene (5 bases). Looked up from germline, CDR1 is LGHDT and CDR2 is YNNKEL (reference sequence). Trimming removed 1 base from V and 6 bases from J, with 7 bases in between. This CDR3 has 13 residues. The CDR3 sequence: CASSQGGVQPQHF. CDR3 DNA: TGTGCCAGCAGCCAAGGGGGGGTTCAGCCCCAGCATTTT.

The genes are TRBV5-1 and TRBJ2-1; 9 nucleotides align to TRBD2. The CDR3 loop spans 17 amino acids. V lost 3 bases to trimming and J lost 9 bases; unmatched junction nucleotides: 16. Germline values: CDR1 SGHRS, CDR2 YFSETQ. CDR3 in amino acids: CASSSSYAGGELGEQFF. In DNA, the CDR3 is TGCGCCAGCAGCTCGAGTTACGCGGGAGGGGAATTGGGTGAGCAGTTCTTC. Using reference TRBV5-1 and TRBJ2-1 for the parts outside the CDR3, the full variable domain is KAGVTQTPRYLIKTRGQQVTLSCSPISGHRSVSWYQQTPGQGLQFLFEYFSETQRNKGNFPGRFSGRQFSNSRSEMNVSTLELGDSALYLCASSSSYAGGELGEQFFGPGTRLTVL.

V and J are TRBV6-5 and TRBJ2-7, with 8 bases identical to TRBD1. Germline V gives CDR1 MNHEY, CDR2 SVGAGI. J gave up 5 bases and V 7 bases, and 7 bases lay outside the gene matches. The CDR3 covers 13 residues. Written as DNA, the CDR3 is TGTGCCAGCACCCCGCAGGGGGCAGACGAGCAGTACTTC. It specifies CASTPQGADEQYF.

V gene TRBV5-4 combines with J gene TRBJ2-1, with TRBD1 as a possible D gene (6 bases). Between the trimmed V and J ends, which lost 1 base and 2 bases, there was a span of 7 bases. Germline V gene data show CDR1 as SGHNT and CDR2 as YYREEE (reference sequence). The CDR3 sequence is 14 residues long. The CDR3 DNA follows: TGTGCCAGCAGCTTGACAGGGCCCTACAATGAGCAGTTCTTC. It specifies CASSLTGPYNEQFF.

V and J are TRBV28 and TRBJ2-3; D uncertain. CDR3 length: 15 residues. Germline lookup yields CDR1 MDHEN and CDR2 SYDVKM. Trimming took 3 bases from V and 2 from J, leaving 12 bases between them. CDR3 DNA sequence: TGTGCCAGCAGTTTCGGCCAGACTTTCACAGATACGCAGTATTTT. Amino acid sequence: CASSFGQTFTDTQYF.

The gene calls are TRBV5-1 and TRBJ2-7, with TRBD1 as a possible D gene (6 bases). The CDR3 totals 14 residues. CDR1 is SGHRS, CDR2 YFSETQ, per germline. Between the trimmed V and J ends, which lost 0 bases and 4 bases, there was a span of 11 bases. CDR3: CASSLDDRSYEQYF. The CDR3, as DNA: TGCGCCAGCAGCTTGGACGACAGGAGTTACGAGCAGTACTTC.

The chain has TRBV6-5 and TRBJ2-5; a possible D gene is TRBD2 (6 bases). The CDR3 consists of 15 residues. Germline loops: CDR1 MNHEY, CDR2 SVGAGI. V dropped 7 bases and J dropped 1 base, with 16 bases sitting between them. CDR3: CASTPWDSGQETQYF. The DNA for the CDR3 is TGTGCCAGCACCCCCTGGGATAGCGGCCAAGAGACCCAGTACTTC.

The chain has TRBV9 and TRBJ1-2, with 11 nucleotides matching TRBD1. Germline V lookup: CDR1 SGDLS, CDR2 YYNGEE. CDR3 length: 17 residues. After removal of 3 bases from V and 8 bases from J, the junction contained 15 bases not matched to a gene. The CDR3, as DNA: TGTGCCAGCAGCGCCGATACGTTGGGACAGGGGGTGTACGGCTACACCTTC. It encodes CASSADTLGQGVYGYTF.